This T cell receptor beta chain was observed in a study of cytomegalovirus exposure and HLA in healthy donors. At the level of the study: From 150 million to 200 million T cells, an earlier analysis saw 110 million or so unique TCR beta sequences.

The PCR made use of 60 Vbeta and 13 Jbeta primers. Sequencing used immunoSEQ multiplex PCR; TCRdb keeps in-frame clones, though not all of them. The ten most abundant clones cover less than 4% of a sample with roughly 62,000 clones. Concerning this clone: Its antigen is unidentified.

Findings of the study overall: CMV antigen specificity was confirmed in vitro for a few CMV-associated chains. Later on, a genetic analysis was performed. It linked a missense variant in DCLRE1C with V- and J-gene trimming of TCR beta. Within an earlier analysis, most TCR beta V segments proved productive either about 90% or about 30% of the time.

Germline CDR1 SGHAT, CDR2 FQNNGV. V dropped 6 bases and J dropped 2; count of bases not matched to a gene: 12. The CDR3 runs to 18 residues. The sequenced sample consisted of PBMCs. The chain couples TRBV11-2 to TRBJ2-2, with 10 bases aligning to TRBD2. The sequence was collected from a male donor in good health and CMV-seronegative. In nucleotides, the CDR3 is TGTGCCAGCAGACTTAGGGCTCTAGCGGGGGCCAACACCGGGGAGCTGTTTTTT. This encodes CASRLRALAGANTGELFF.